These 11 T cell receptor beta chains share one sample of origin, sequenced in a study of blood T cells in healthy people across ages. Primed by a sample-barcoded 5' primer and a J-beta primer mix, a second PCR proceeded for about 6 to 11 cycles. TCRdb re-derived calls from the 5' RACE reads in MiXCR, one entry per CDR3 protein. Found here are around 800,000 distinct CDR3 sequences, around 24% of them singletons; the top ten hold over 2.5%. This same sample was also taken into another study, of T cells of mothers and their children.

The specimen was blood. These receptors were obtained from a boy aged 5 to 17 in good health.

This clonotype has only a few counts. The CDR3 sequence is CASSPERAGLGNTEAFF. The CDR3, as DNA: TGTGCCAGCAGTCCCGAGAGGGCAGGACTGGGAAACACTGAAGCTTTCTTT. The chain recombines TRBV12-3 or TRBV12-4 with TRBJ1-1; D is uncertain. The germline V and J ends were trimmed by 5 bases and 2 bases, with 21 bases remaining between them. CDR3 length: 17 amino acids.

This clonotype has just a few counts. This chain links TRBV5-1 with TRBJ2-7; 9 positions match TRBD1. Germline V gene lookup returns CDR1 SGHRS and CDR2 YFSETQ. The length of the CDR3 is 15 residues. J lost 6 bases, V lost 0 bases, and 7 bases had no gene match. CDR3 sequence: CASSLGDRARREQYF. CDR3 in DNA: TGCGCCAGCAGCTTGGGGGACAGGGCTCGGCGCGAGCAGTACTTC.

As to this clonotype: This CDR3 fails to terminate in the conserved phenylalanine or tryptophan, so it likely reflects a read error. The DNA is left out, because the CDR3 cannot be placed on it with certainty; the CDR3 is given as TCRdb lists it. This chain uses TRBV6-2 or TRBV6-3 with TRBJ2-5; no check of the table's D call, TRBD1, against the DNA was made. Inclusive of both ends, the CDR3 amounts to 10 amino acids. Germline V gene lookup returns CDR1 MNHEY and CDR2 SVGEGT. Here the CDR3 reads CASSYATGTG.

This clonotype was found a few times. The chain carries TRBV7-2 and TRBJ2-5; D might be TRBD2 (5 bases). The end of the DNA is better explained by TRBJ2-1, so the J call may be wrong. The germline gives CDR1 SGHTA, CDR2 FQGNSA. CDR3 length: 12 amino acids. CDR3 nucleotides: TGTGCCAGCAGCATTCTAGCCGATGAGCAGTTCTTC. It yields the protein CASSILADEQFF.

The chain joins TRBV2 to TRBJ2-5; unclear D gene. CDR1 SNHLY and CDR2 FYNNEI come from the germline V gene. The CDR3 extends over 14 amino acids. V was clipped by 2 bases and J by 3 bases, with 10 bases between them. The CDR3 DNA follows: TGTGCCAGCAGTGAAAGCCTGGTAGAAGAGACCCAGTACTTC. Amino acid sequence: CASSESLVEETQYF.

This clonotype appeared a single time. The chain couples TRBV5-1 to TRBJ2-3, with D unresolved. The CDR3 runs 13 residues. CDR1 is SGHRS and CDR2 is YFSETQ in the germline V gene. Trimming cost V 1 base and J 5 bases, with 8 bases left between them. The CDR3 region is CASSLSSGDTQYF. CDR3 nucleotide sequence: TGCGCCAGCAGCTTGTCCTCGGGAGATACGCAGTATTTT.

The chain employs TRBV12-3 or TRBV12-4 and TRBJ2-7, with a possible D match to TRBD1 (5 bases). The CDR3 has 14 residues. V was pared by 7 bases and J by 0 bases, with 13 bases between. CDR3 in DNA: TGTGCCAGCACCCTTGACAGTTACTCCTACGAGCAGTACTTC. It is translated as CASTLDSYSYEQYF.

This clonotype was counted a few times. The rearrangement uses TRBV12-3 or TRBV12-4 and TRBJ2-7; TRBD1 matches 9 bases. V was pared by 3 bases and J by 3 bases, with 6 bases of the junction left unmatched. This CDR3 has 15 amino acids. CDR3 bases: TGTGCCAGCAGTTTGGGACAGGGAGAAAACTACGAGCAGTACTTC. Protein: CASSLGQGENYEQYF.

This clonotype has ten or more counts. This rearrangement joins TRBV10-2 to TRBJ1-3; D uncertain. V was clipped by 6 bases and J by 0 bases, with 6 bases between them. Germline assignment: CDR1 WSHSY and CDR2 SAAADI. The CDR3 length is 13 residues. The CDR3 protein is CASSGASGNTIYF. Here the CDR3 DNA reads TGCGCCAGCAGCGGAGCCTCTGGAAACACCATATATTTT.

Ten or more counts support this clonotype. The V gene is TRBV9, the J gene TRBJ2-3, with D possibly TRBD2 on 5 matching bases. The CDR3 covers 15 residues. Per the germline V gene, CDR1 is SGDLS and CDR2 is YYNGEE. The V and J ends lost 5 bases and 6 bases respectively, with 19 bases between them. The CDR3 spells CASSPFKLASDTQYF. DNA of the CDR3: TGTGCCAGCAGTCCCTTTAAGTTAGCGTCGGATACGCAGTATTTT.

This chain joins TRBV6-5 and TRBJ2-7; the D gene is possibly TRBD1 (6 bases). The CDR3 loop spans 15 amino acids. Germline loops: CDR1 MNHEY, CDR2 SVGAGI. Trimming took off 7 bases at V and 7 bases at J, with 23 bases between the two ends. Here the CDR3 DNA reads TGTGCCAGCACCTACGGACGAAACAGGGTCGAGGAGCAGTACTTC. Translating it yields CASTYGRNRVEEQYF.